This TCR beta chain was profiled in a study of Ad26.COV2.S vaccination and SARS-CoV-2 variants. CDR3 length: 14 amino acids. Germline CDR1 reads MDHEN; CDR2 reads SYDVKM. Trimming shortened V by 6 bases and J by 0 bases, and 9 bases separated the two germline ends. Using immunoSEQ multiplex PCR, the repertoire was profiled, and TCRdb retains in-frame clones only, with some absent. The repertoire has about 94,000 clones, 82% of them found once; the top ten carry 16%. V is TRBV28 and J is TRBJ2-4, with D hard to call. The receptor's source is a human donor who had recovered from COVID-19. The sample was peripheral blood, taken after recovery from COVID-19. CDR3 nucleotides: TGTGCCAGCAGCTTAATACAAGCCAAAAACATTCAGTACTTC. Encoded protein: CASSLIQAKNIQYF.